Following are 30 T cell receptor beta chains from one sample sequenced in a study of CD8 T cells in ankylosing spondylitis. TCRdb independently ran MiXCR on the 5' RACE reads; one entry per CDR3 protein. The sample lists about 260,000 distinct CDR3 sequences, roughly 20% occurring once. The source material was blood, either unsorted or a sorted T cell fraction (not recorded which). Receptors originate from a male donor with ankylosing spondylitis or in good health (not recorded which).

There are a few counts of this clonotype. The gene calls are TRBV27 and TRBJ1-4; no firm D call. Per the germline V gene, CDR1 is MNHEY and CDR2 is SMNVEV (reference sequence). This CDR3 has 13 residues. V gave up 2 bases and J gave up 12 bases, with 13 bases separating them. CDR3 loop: CASSLTGRRQLFF. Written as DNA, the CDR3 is TGTGCCAGCAGTTTAACCGGCCGACGCCAACTGTTTTTT.

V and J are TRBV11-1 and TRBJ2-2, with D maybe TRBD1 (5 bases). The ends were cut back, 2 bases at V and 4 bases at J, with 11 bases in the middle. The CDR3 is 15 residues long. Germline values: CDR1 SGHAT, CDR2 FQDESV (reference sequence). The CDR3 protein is CASSLLQGSTGELFF. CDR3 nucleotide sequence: TGTGCCAGCAGCTTACTTCAGGGAAGCACCGGGGAGCTGTTTTTT.

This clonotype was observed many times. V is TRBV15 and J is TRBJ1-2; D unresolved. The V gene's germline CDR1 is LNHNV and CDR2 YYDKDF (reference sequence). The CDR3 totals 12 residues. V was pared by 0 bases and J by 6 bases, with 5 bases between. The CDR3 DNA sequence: TGTGCCACCAGCAGAGATACGGATGGCTACACCTTC. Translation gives CATSRDTDGYTF.

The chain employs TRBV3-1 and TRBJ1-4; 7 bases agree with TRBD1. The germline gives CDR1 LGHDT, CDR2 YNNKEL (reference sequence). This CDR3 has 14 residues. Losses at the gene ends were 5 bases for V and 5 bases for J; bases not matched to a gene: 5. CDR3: CASSFDRENEKLFF. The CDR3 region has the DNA TGTGCCAGCAGCTTCGACAGGGAAAATGAAAAACTGTTTTTT.

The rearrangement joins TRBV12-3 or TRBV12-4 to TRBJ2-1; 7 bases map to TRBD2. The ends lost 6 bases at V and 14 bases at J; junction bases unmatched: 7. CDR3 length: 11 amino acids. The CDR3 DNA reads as TGTGCCAGCAGGTCTAGCGGATCGGAGTTCTTC. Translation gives CASRSSGSEFF.

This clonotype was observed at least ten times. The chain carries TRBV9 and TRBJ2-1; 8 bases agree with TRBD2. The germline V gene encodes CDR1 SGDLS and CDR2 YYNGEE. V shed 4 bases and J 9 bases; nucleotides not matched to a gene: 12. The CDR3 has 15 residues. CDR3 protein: CASSPREGLVAEQFF. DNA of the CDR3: TGTGCCAGCAGCCCCCGGGAGGGGTTAGTAGCTGAGCAGTTCTTC.

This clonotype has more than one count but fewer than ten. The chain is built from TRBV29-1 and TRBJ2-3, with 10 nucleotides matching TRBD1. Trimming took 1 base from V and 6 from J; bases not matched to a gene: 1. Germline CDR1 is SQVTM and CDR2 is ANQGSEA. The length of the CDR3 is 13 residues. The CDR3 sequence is CSVEGDRGDTQYF. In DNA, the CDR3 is TGCAGCGTTGAAGGGGACAGGGGCGATACGCAGTATTTT.

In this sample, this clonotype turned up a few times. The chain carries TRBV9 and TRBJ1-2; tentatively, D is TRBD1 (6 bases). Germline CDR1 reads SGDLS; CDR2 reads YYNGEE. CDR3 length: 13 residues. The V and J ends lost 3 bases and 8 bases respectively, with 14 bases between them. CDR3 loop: CASSEGGDGGYTF. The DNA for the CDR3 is TGTGCCAGCAGCGAGGGGGGGGACGGAGGCTACACCTTC.

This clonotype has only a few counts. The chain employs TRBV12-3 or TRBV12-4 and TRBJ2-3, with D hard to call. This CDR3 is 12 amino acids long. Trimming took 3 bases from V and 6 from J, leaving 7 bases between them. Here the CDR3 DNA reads TGTGCCAGCAGTTTTAGTGCCGATACGCAGTATTTT. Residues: CASSFSADTQYF.

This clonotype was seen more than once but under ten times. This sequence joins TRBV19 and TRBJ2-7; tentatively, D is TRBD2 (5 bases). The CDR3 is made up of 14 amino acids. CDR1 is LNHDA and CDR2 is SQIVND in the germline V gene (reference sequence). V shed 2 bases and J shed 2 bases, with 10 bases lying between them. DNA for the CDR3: TGTGCCAGTAGTATATCCAGCGGACCCTACGAGCAGTACGTC. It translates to CASSISSGPYEQYV.

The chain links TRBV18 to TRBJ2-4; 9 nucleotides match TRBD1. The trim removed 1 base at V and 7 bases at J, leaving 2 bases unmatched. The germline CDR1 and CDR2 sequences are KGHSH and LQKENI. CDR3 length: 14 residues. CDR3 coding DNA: TGTGCCAGCTCACCACAACAGGGGGCGAACATTCAGTACTTC. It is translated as CASSPQQGANIQYF.

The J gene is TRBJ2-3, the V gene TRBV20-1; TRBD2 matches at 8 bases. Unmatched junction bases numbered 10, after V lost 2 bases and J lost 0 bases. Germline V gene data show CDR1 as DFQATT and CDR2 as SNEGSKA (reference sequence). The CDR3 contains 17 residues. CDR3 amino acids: CSARKNVGLASTDTQYF. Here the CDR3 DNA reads TGCAGTGCTAGAAAAAACGTCGGACTAGCTAGCACAGATACGCAGTATTTT.

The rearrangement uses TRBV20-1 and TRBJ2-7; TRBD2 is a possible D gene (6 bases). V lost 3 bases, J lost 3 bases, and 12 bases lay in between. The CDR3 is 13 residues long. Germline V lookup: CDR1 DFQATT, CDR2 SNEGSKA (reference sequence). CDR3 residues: CSASSPGLYEQYV. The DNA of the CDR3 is TGCAGTGCTAGTTCCCCGGGACTCTACGAGCAGTACGTC.

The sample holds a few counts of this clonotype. The CDR3 spells CASSQDGNRGETQYF. The CDR3 bases are TGCGCCAGCAGCCAGGACGGCAACAGGGGGGAGACCCAGTACTTC. The genes are TRBV5-1 and TRBJ2-5; 8 nucleotides align to TRBD1. The V gene's germline CDR1 is SGHRS and CDR2 YFSETQ. This CDR3 contains 15 residues. Germline trimming cut 4 bases from V and 5 bases from J; bases unmatched to any gene: 10.

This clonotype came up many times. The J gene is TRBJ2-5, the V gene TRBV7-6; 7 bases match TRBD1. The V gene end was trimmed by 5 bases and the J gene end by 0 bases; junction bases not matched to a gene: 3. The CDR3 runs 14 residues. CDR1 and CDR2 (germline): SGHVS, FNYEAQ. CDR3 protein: CASSPTGNQETQYF. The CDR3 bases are TGTGCCAGCAGCCCGACAGGGAACCAAGAGACCCAGTACTTC.

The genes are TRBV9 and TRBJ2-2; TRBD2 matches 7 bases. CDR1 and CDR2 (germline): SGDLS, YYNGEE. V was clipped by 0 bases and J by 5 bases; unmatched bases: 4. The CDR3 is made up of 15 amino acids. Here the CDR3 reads CASSVGGSGTGELFF. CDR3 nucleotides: TGTGCCAGCAGCGTAGGAGGTAGCGGGACCGGGGAGCTGTTTTTT.

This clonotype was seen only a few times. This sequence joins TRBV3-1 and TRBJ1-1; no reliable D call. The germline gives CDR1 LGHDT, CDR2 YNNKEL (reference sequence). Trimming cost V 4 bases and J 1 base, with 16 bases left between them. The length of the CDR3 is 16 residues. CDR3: CASSLRSGSWNTEAFF. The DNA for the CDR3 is TGTGCCAGCAGCCTGAGAAGCGGGTCCTGGAACACTGAAGCTTTCTTT.

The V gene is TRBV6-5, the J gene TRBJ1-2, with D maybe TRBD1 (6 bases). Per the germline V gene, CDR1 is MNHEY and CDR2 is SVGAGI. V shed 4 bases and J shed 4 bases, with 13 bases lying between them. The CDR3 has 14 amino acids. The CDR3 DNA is TGTGCCAGCAGTTTGGAAGGGGGTCTCTATGGCTACACCTTC. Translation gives CASSLEGGLYGYTF.

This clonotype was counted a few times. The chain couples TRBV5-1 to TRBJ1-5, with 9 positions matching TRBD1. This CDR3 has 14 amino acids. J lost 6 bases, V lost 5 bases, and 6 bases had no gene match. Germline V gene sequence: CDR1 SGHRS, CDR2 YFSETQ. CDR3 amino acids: CASRMDRGSQPQHF. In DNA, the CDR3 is TGCGCCAGCAGGATGGACAGGGGCAGTCAGCCCCAGCATTTT.

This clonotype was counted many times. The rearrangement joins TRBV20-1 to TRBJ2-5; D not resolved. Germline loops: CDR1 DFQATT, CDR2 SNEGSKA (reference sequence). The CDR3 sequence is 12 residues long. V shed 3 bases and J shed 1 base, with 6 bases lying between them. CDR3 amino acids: CSASQPQETQYF. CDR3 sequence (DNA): TGCAGTGCTAGTCAGCCCCAAGAGACCCAGTACTTC.

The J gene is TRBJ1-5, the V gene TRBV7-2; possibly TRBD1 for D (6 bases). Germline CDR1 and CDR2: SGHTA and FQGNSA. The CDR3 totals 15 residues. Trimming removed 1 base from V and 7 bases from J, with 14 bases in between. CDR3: CASSLVGAGAQPQHF. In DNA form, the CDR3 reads TGTGCCAGCAGCTTAGTTGGGGCAGGGGCCCAGCCCCAGCATTTT. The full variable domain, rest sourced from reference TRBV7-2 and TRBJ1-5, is GAGVSQSPSNKVTEKGKDVELRCDPISGHTALYWYRQSLGQGLEFLIYFQGNSAPDKSGLPSDRFSAERTGGSVSTLTIQRTQQEDSAVYLCASSLVGAGAQPQHFGDGTRLSIL.

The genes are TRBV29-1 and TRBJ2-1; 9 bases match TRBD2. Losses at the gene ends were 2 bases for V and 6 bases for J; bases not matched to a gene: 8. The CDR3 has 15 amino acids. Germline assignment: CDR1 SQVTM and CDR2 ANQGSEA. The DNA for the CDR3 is TGCAGCGTTGAACCCCACGGCGGGAGGGCCAATGAGCAGTTCTTC. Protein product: CSVEPHGGRANEQFF.

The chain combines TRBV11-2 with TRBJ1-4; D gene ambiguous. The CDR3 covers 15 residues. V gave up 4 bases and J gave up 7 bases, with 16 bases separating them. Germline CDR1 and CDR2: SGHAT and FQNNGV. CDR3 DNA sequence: TGTGCCAGCAGCTCCCGTGAAGGGTTGGGTGAAAAACTGTTTTTT. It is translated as CASSSREGLGEKLFF.

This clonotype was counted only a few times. CDR3 DNA: TGCAGTGTTATAAGACAGGGAAGAAACACTGAAGCTTTCTTT. This sequence encodes CSVIRQGRNTEAFF. This rearrangement joins TRBV20-1 to TRBJ1-1; the match to TRBD1 covers 7 bases. V lost 7 bases, J lost 2 bases, and 10 bases stayed unmatched. Germline lookup yields CDR1 DFQATT and CDR2 SNEGSKA (reference sequence). The CDR3 runs to 14 residues.

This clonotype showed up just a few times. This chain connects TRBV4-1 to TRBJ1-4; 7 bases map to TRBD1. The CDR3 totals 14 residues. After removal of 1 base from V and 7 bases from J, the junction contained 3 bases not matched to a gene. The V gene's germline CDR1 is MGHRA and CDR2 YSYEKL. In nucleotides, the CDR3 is TGCGCCAGCAGCCAAGCAGGGGGTCGTGAAAAACTGTTTTTT. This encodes CASSQAGGREKLFF.

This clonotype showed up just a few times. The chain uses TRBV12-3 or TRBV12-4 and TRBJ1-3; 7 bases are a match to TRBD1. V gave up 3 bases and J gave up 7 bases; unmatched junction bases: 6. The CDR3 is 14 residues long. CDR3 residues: CASSLIDRANTIYF. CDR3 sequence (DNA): TGTGCCAGCAGTTTGATCGACAGGGCGAACACCATATATTTT.

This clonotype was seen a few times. The CDR3 sequence is CASSQEPGISYEQYV. CDR3 nucleotides: TGCGCCAGCAGCCAAGAGCCTGGGATCTCCTACGAGCAGTACGTC. V gene TRBV4-1 combines with J gene TRBJ2-7, with unresolved D. The CDR3 runs 15 residues. V dropped 0 bases and J dropped 0 bases, with 9 bases sitting between them. Germline V gene lookup returns CDR1 MGHRA and CDR2 YSYEKL.

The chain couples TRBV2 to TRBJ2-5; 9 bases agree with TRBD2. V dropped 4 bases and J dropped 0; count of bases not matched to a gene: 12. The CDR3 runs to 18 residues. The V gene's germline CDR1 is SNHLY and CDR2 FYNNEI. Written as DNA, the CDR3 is TGTGCCAGCAGTGTAACGTTAGCGGGGGAAATGTACCAAGAGACCCAGTACTTC. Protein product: CASSVTLAGEMYQETQYF.

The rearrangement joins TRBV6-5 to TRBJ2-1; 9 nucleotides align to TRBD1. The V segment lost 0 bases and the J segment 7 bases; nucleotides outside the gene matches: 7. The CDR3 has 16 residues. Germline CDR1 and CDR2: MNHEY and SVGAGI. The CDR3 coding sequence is TGTGCCAGCAGTTACTCTCGGACAGGGGACAGGAATGAGCAGTTCTTC. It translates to CASSYSRTGDRNEQFF.

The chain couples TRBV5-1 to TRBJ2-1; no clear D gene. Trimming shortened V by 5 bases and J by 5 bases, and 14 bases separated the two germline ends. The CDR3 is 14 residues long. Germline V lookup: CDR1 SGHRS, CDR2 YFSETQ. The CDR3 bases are TGCGCCAGCAGTTCCCTGGGTATCGACAATGAGCAGTTCTTC. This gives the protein CASSSLGIDNEQFF.